The T cell receptor beta chain under discussion was sequenced for a study of cytomegalovirus exposure and HLA in healthy donors (dated by TCRdb to about 2017). Looking at the study overall: An earlier analysis of some 620 of the donors reported 250 to 300 Gb of sequence data and roughly 120 million unique TCR beta sequences obtained from roughly 170 million T cells. An early release that covered 500 to 800 HLA-typed donors contained approximately 300 gigabases of sequencing data and about 93 million unique TCR sequences. The genetic ancestry cluster associated with self-reported Caucasian donors included 65% to 90% of the approximately 410 genotyped donors. The study aimed to test whether signatures of past pathogen exposure could be identified by cataloging public T cell receptors. The study profiled the T cell repertoires of around 700 subjects by immunosequencing and related them to cytomegalovirus serostatus. In addition to the first cohort of 650 to 800 subjects, a separate validation cohort of approximately 130 different subjects was used. High-throughput TCR immunosequencing, statistical association of individual TCRs with disease status, and machine learning were combined to predict cytomegalovirus infection status. In a later analysis, previously published TCR beta repertoires from several hundred donors were re-analyzed and high-resolution HLA genotyping was added so that TCR occurrence patterns could be studied. Rather than drawing on any new phenotypic data, the later analysis identified candidate immune exposures from TCR beta sequences and the way those sequences occurred across donors. To decide whether each TCR beta V gene segment behaved as functional or pseudogenic, an earlier analysis of some 540 of the donors relied on high-throughput TCR beta sequencing. Donor age, sex, ethnicity and CMV serostatus were compiled alongside the repertoire data. Genome-wide SNP genotypes for about 55% of the 666 donors were used in a later genetic analysis, which treated that subset as a discovery cohort. Every repertoire in the discovery cohort had been generated on one and the same sequencing platform. HLA typing included class I and class II loci at four-digit resolution. The number of typed donors differed by locus: about 629-630 for A, B, C, DRB1 and DQB1; 522 for DQA1; approximately 600 for DPA1; and roughly 470 for DPB1. About five DR-DQ haplotypes were treated as single units for association and clustering because of strong linkage in the cohort. Among roughly 400 genotyped donors of the cohort, an average of around 250,000 unique TCR beta nucleotide sequences was sequenced per donor, of which roughly 17% were non-productive.

Library method: the immunoSEQ multiplex PCR assay. A mixture of 60 forward primers for TCR Vbeta segments and 13 reverse primers for TCR Jbeta segments was used in the multiplex PCR. A multiplex PCR assay on genomic DNA amplified the CDR3 region of rearranged TCR beta genes. The amplified TCR beta libraries were sequenced on the Illumina HiSeq System as 87-base-pair reads. The study's own analysis went as follows. A later analysis counted tens of millions of unique TCR beta chains across the 666 repertoires, and around 9.9 million of these chains were shared by at least two donors. A nearest-neighbor algorithm error-corrected the raw reads and collapsed the reads into unique sequences, merging closely related sequences to remove PCR and sequencing errors. V, D and J gene segments were assigned by aligning CDR3 sequences to IMGT reference sequences. For a sequence to be retained, at least a six-nucleotide match to both a V gene segment and a J gene segment was required. Rearrangements were called productive when the CDR3 lacked stop codons and stayed in frame with V and J; all others were non-productive. CDR3 was defined according to IMGT convention as the region running from the second conserved V-encoded cysteine to the conserved J-encoded phenylalanine. The earlier analysis of 550 to 650 of the donors excluded any sequence lacking an unambiguous match to a single V gene segment. In an earlier analysis of 587 of the donors, V segments were called functional above 56.7% productive rearrangements and were called segregating when the between-donor standard deviation exceeded 5%. A statistical classification framework was developed to diagnose cytomegalovirus status using the catalog of TCR beta chain sequences. A later analysis assigned V and J genes by comparing TCR nucleotide sequences with IMGT/GENE-DB human TR gene sequences. Using the TCRdist pipeline, a later analysis assigned CDR3 sequences along with most-parsimonious VDJ recombination scenarios. In a later analysis, each TCR beta chain was defined by its CDR3 amino acid sequence together with its V-gene family, and reads without a unique V-gene family were excluded. To address suspected cross-contamination and a sequencing artifact, a later analysis removed around 600 highly shared, low-generation-probability nucleotide sequences. In a later analysis, a clonal expansion index for each public chain was calculated from normalized within-repertoire ranks of inferred template counts. In a later analysis, generation probabilities were computed using a VDJ recombination model fitted to out-of-frame rearrangements, and the results were checked against IGoR. Hypergeometric tests were used in a later analysis to score TCR-TCR, TCR-HLA and TCR-CMV co-occurrence, with a repertoire-size bias correction applied to the TCR pairs. In a later analysis, false discovery rates were estimated by permuting HLA or CMV assignments 20 times. In a later analysis, co-occurring TCRs were grouped using DBSCAN, and TCRdist sequence similarity was added for clustering within HLA-allele-positive subsets. For co-occurrence clustering, repertoires with fewer than 30,000 or more than 120,000 public chains were excluded, along with five repertoires with anomalous nucleotide sharing. This immuneACCESS table, as held by TCRdb, lists in-frame sequences with V and J called but not all clones. Of the missing ones, under half trace to an unresolved V gene in checked studies; the others have no known cause. The DNA gave D and trimming, while V, J and clone size come from that table. This sample lists under 40,000 clones; 90% were detected once. Of the sample, 2.7% falls within the top ten clones.

About this clone: No antigen is known for it. The record has no base qualities; no much larger clone is one base away.

The cohort comprised more than 550 healthy bone marrow donors. All cohort members were sampled while nominally healthy, although unrecorded immune exposures were likely present. The donor tested CMV seronegative, placing the donor among the approximately 360 seronegative members of the cohort. A peripheral blood sample was collected from each donor, and TCR beta sequencing was performed on peripheral blood mononuclear cells. Genomic DNA was extracted from the blood cell samples with the Qiagen DNeasy Blood Extraction Kit. General findings and caveats noted by the study authors: A later analysis reported that several top co-occurrence clusters appeared linked to parvovirus B19, influenza, CMV and Epstein-Barr virus. V-gene and J-gene trimming of TCR beta chains was associated with a missense DCLRE1C variant in a later genetic analysis, and the association was replicated in an independent cohort. Specific HLA alleles were associated with roughly 17,000 TCR beta sequences at a false discovery rate of 0.05 in a later analysis. It was suggested by the authors that the approach could potentially be generalized to other disease states and immunological phenotypes. Because counts were too low, 15 or so rarely observed V segments, including chromosome 9 orphons, were excluded from the earlier analysis of 500 to 700 of the donors. A later analysis found that HLA-associated TCR beta chains were more clonally expanded and had lower generation probabilities than equally common non-associated chains. In a later analysis, TCR association rates were found to vary across HLA loci, with the most associated TCRs seen for DRB1 alleles and the fewest for HLA-C alleles. A further reported finding was that TCR beta sequences accurately predicted the HLA-A and HLA-B alleles for most subjects in the first cohort. The classifier was reported to diagnose cytomegalovirus status with high specificity and sensitivity in both the original cohort and the validation cohort. Assigning TCR associations to individual alleles was difficult when HLA alleles, especially DR and DQ, strongly co-occurred. While some public TCRs were present in many individuals, most TCR sequences turned up only very rarely across donors. A later genetic analysis reported fewer N-insertions in productive TCRs among donors in an Asian-associated ancestry cluster than the 666-donor mean. Roughly uniform sequencing depth across donors was assumed in presence/absence analyses, although this assumption may not hold. Because HLA typing was unavailable for some donors at each locus, only the typed subset was used in association tests. A later analysis found that most CMV-associated TCR beta chains appeared HLA-restricted, with HLA associations seemingly driven largely by CMV exposure. Linkage disequilibrium might explain the correlated functional status among segregating V segments, but an unknown experimental factor could not be ruled out. Some IMGT-functional V segments, including TRBV6-2 and TRBV6-3, could not be told apart with the 87-base-pair reads, so those segments were excluded. The sequencing pipeline was judged likely to have produced a cluster of highly shared sequence variants as a technical artifact. The study listed 170 or so TCR beta chains as associated with cytomegalovirus. In vitro tests confirmed that a few of the cytomegalovirus-associated TCR beta chains recognize cytomegalovirus antigens. The only immune exposure information available for the cohort was CMV serostatus. This cohort had only TCR beta chains sequenced, and the lack of alpha or paired-chain data limited which features could be detected. An earlier analysis of 450 to 750 of the donors showed that most TCR beta V segments appeared in productive rearrangements either about 90% or about 30% of the time, which broadly matched IMGT annotations.

The germline V gene sets CDR1 to MDHEN and CDR2 to SYDVKM. The CDR3 has 19 amino acids, counting the end cysteine and phenylalanine. CDR3 DNA is the only sequence kept; it has 57 bases, read in frame from the first base. Trimming accounts for 7 bases at V and 8 bases at J, while the number of junction bases matched to no gene is 27. This TCR derives from a woman in her late teens or twenties in good health and CMV-seronegative. Input material: PBMCs. The chain is made from TRBV28 and TRBJ1-2; TRBD1 aligns with 8 central bases. The CDR3 protein sequence reads: CASTLLGEGQGISRSGYTF. The DNA sequence reads TGTGCCAGCACCCTTTTGGGGGAAGGACAGGGTATAAGTCGATCCGGCTACACCTTC.